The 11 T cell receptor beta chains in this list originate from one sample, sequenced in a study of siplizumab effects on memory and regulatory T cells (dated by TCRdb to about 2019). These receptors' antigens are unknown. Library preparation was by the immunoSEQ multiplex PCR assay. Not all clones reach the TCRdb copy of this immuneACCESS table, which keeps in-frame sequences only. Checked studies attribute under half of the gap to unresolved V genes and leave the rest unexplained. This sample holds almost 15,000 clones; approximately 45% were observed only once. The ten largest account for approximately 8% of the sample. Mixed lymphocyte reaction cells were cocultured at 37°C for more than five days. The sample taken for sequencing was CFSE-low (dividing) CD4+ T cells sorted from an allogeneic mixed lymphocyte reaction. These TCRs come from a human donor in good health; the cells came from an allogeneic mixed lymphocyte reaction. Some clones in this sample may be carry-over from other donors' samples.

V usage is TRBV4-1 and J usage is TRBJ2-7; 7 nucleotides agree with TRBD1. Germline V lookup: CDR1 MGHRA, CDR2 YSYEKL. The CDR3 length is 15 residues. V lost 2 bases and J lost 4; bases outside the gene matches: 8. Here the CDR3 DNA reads TGCGCCAGCAGCCAACCAGCGACAGGGAAGTACGAGCAGTACTTC. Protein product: CASSQPATGKYEQYF.

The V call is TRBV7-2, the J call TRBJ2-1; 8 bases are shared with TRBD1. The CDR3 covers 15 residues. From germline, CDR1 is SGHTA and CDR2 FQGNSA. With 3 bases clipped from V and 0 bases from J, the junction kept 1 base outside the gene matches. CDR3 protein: CASSLDRVSYNEQFF. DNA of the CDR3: TGTGCCAGCAGCTTGGACAGGGTCTCCTACAATGAGCAGTTCTTC.

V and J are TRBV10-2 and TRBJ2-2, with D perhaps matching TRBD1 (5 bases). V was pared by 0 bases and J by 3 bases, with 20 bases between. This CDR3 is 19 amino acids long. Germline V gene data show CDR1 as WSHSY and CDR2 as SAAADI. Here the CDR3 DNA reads TGCGCCAGCAGTGAGTCGAAGGGGTTCGTGCAGACTCACACCGGGGAGCTGTTTTTT. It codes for CASSESKGFVQTHTGELFF.

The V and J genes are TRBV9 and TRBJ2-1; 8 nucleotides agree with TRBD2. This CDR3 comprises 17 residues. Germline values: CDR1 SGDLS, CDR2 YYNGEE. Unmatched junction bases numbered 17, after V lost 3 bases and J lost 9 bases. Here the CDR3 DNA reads TGTGCCAGCAGCGCCGGGTCAGCGGGAGTGGTCTCGGGTGAGCAGTTCTTC. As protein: CASSAGSAGVVSGEQFF. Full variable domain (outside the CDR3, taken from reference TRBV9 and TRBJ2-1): DSGVTQTPKHLITATGQRVTLRCSPRSGDLSVYWYQQSLDQGLQFLIQYYNGEERAKGNILERFSAQQFPDLHSELNLSSLELGDSALYFCASSAGSAGVVSGEQFFGPGTRLTVL.

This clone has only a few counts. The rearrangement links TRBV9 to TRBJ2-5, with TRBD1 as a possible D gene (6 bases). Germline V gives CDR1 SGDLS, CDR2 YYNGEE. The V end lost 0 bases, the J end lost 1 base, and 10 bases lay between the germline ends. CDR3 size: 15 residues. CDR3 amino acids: CASSVEPDSQETQYF. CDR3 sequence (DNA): TGTGCCAGCAGCGTAGAACCGGACAGCCAAGAGACCCAGTACTTC.

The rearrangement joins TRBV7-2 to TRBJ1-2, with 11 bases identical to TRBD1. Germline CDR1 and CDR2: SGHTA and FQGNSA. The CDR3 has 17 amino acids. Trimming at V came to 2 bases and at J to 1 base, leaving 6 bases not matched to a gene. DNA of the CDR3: TGTGCCAGCAGCTTAAGAGGACAGGGGGCTTTTAACTATGGCTACACCTTC. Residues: CASSLRGQGAFNYGYTF.

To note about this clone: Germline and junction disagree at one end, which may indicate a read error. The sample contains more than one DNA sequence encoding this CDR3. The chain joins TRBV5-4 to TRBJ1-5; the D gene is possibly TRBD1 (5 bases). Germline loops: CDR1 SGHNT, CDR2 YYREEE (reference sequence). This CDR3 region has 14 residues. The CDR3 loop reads CASSLLGTNQPQHF. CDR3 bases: TGTGCCAGCAGCTTGTTAGGGACCAATCAACCCCAGCATTTT.

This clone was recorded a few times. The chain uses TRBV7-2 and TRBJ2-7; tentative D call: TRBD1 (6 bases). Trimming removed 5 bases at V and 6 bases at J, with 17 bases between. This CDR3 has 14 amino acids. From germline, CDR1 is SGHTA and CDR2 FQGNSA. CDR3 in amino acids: CASSLRTGFPEQYF. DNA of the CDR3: TGTGCCAGCAGCCTTCGTACAGGGTTCCCCGAGCAGTACTTC. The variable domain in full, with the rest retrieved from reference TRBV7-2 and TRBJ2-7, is GAGVSQSPSNKVTEKGKDVELRCDPISGHTALYWYRQSLGQGLEFLIYFQGNSAPDKSGLPSDRFSAERTGGSVSTLTIQRTQQEDSAVYLCASSLRTGFPEQYFGPGTRLTVT.

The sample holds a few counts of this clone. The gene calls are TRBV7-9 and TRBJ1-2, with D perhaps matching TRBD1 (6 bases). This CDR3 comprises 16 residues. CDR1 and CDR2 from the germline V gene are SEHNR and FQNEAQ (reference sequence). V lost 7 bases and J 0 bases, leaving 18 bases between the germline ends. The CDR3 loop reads CASTYAGTISNYGYTF. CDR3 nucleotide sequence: TGTGCCAGCACCTACGCGGGGACAATCTCTAACTATGGCTACACCTTC.

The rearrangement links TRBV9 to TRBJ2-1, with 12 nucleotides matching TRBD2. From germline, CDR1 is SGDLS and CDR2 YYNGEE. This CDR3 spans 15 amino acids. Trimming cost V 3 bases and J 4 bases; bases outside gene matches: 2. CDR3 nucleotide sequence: TGTGCCAGCAGCGGCCTAGCGGGAGGGTACAATGAGCAGTTCTTC. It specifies CASSGLAGGYNEQFF.

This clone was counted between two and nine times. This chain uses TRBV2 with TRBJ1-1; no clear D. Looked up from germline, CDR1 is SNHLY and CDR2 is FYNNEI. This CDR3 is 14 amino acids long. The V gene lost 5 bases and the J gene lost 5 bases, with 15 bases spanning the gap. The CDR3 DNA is TGTGCCAGCAGTACCCGAAACAGTTATACTGAAGCTTTCTTT. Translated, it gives CASSTRNSYTEAFF.